This is a list of T cell receptor beta chains from one sample in a study of T cells expressing NK-cell markers. TCRdb reprocessed the 5' RACE reads; each CDR3 protein has one entry and no DNA is given. Here the sample table reports about 150,000 distinct CDR3 sequences. The sequencing input was blood T cells: a sorted CD56 or NKG2C T cell subset, CD4+ or CD8+ T cells, or bulk PBMC T cells (not recorded which). The source of these receptors is a woman aged 45-65 years in good health. Both conserved end residues are part of each CDR3. Each record gives: J gene, V gene, CDR3 protein.

TRBJ2-3 | TRBV7-9 | CASWEASTDTQYF
TRBJ2-3 | TRBV7-9 | CASRMDVTDTQYF
TRBJ2-1 | TRBV10-3 | CATGGPSYNEQFF
TRBJ2-7 | TRBV4-1 | CASSQESGREQYF
TRBJ2-5 | TRBV27 | CASSSGGWETQYF
TRBJ2-3 | TRBV7-9 | CASSSDEADTQYF
TRBJ1-1 | TRBV20-1 | CSAGDRVRSEAFF
TRBJ1-4 | TRBV7-6 | CASSSRGPEKLFF
TRBJ2-6 | TRBV11-2 | CASSPSGSSYSGANVLTF
TRBJ2-4 | TRBV11-2 | CASSLGYRTGTLAKNIQYF
TRBJ2-5 | TRBV10-2 | CASSLFGRVETQYF
TRBJ2-7 | TRBV20-1 | CSARRTSGTYEQYF
TRBJ2-5 | TRBV15 | CATSVVHPEETQYF
TRBJ1-2 | TRBV6-2/TRBV6-3 | CASSYTGYGYTF
TRBJ2-7 | TRBV29-1 | CSGGLSDEQYF
TRBJ2-1 | TRBV7-8 | CASSLGARGLITDEQFF
TRBJ2-5 | TRBV6-5 | CASSYSGTEETQYF
TRBJ2-3 | TRBV15 | CATSRAGGSGDTQYF
TRBJ2-7 | TRBV20-1 | CSAISSDTTYEQYF
TRBJ2-3 | TRBV7-8 | CASSETTGSTDTQYF
TRBJ2-1 | TRBV2 | CARGLAGSNEQFF
TRBJ2-1 | TRBV19 | CASSIAASGYNEQFF
TRBJ2-2 | TRBV5-1 | CASSTAPNTGELFF
TRBJ2-1 | TRBV24-1 | CATSGPDRARNEQFF
TRBJ1-1 | TRBV12-3/TRBV12-4 | CASRRDEGPNTEAFF
TRBJ2-1 | TRBV11-3 | CASSLDPASGLYNEQFF
TRBJ1-2 | TRBV21-1 | CASSRQGTHYGYTF
TRBJ2-3 | TRBV14 | CASSQDSGRPDTQYF
TRBJ2-7 | TRBV20-1 | CSVPDGKGSYEQYF
TRBJ2-5 | TRBV7-9 | CASSLQGARETQYF
TRBJ2-1 | TRBV5-1 | CASTVTGAYEQFF
TRBJ2-7 | TRBV9 | CASTPGLRDYEQYF
TRBJ2-2 | TRBV10-3 | CAIRDRGHNTGELFF
TRBJ2-3 | TRBV28 | CASSLRSGIHSTDTQYF
TRBJ2-2 | TRBV12-3/TRBV12-4 | CASSFREVLFF
TRBJ2-5 | TRBV12-3/TRBV12-4 | CASSSGLAGVRETQYF
TRBJ1-1 | TRBV12-3/TRBV12-4 | CASTTTAWNTEAFF
TRBJ1-1 | TRBV11-2 | CASSLPEGQNTEAFF
TRBJ1-6 | TRBV13 | CASSAGNSPLHF
TRBJ2-1 | TRBV10-3 | CAISEGGTSGSSRNEQFF
TRBJ2-7 | TRBV7-9 | CASSPSESEDEQYF
TRBJ2-7 | TRBV3-1 | CASSPYGWDRSYEQYF
TRBJ2-7 | TRBV6-1 | CASSEVGQGAREQYF
TRBJ2-5 | TRBV6-2/TRBV6-3 | CASSYSAVDKETQYF
TRBJ2-3 | TRBV29-1 | CSVGGLAGRQRDTQYF
TRBJ2-2 | TRBV4-1 | CASSPGTAWLDTGELFF
TRBJ2-6 | TRBV30 | CAWRPDSLGANVLTF
TRBJ2-6 | TRBV7-8 | CASSPPGSSGANVLTF
TRBJ2-2 | TRBV7-9 | CASSSSWEGLHRELFF
TRBJ2-1 | TRBV10-1 | CASSDALAGYNEQFF
TRBJ2-1 | TRBV29-1 | CSVDRGTGINEQFF
TRBJ1-1 | TRBV12-3/TRBV12-4 | CASSPGSWGAGTEAFF
TRBJ1-3 | TRBV4-1 | CASSQDKAGGNTIYF